The TCR beta chain under discussion was sequenced for a study of early T cells in non-severe SARS-CoV-2 infection. Attachment of unique molecular identifiers to individual cDNA molecules was performed. TCRdb itself ran the 5' RACE reads through MiXCR, one entry per CDR3 protein. The repertoire holds 60,000 or so distinct CDR3 sequences, 14% to 15% seen once, with 8% to 10% in the top ten. This clonotype was counted a few times. The sample consisted of whole blood, taken at baseline. The clonotype was recovered from an adult who was a healthcare worker with PCR-confirmed SARS-CoV-2 infection or an uninfected control (not recorded which).

CDR3 amino acids: CASSLIGHQTYEQYF. The CDR3 DNA reads as TGTGCCAGCAGCTTGATCGGCCACCAAACCTACGAGCAGTACTTC. The V gene is TRBV5-6, the J gene TRBJ2-7; no clear D gene. The CDR3 contains 15 residues. Germline lookup yields CDR1 SGHDT and CDR2 YYEEEE. Between the trimmed V and J ends, which lost 1 base and 2 bases, there was a span of 13 bases.